These 3 T cell receptor beta chains were sequenced from one sample in a study of cytomegalovirus exposure and HLA in healthy donors. Primers included in the PCR were 60 Vbeta and 13 Jbeta primers. Clones were read by immunoSEQ multiplex PCR, and TCRdb kept only the in-frame ones, dropping some. The sample holds 110,000 to 150,000 clones; just under 80% are singletons and the top ten take 2.2%. Input material: PBMCs. These receptors were collected from a young man in good health and CMV-seronegative.

The chain recombines TRBV18 with TRBJ2-7, with 8 nucleotides matching TRBD2. Germline lookup yields CDR1 KGHSH and CDR2 LQKENI. This CDR3 is built from 15 residues. Trimming took 3 bases from V and 5 from J; bases not matched to a gene: 9. The CDR3 DNA follows: TGTGCCAGCTCACCGCCGGGGGGGTTGCGGAACGAGCAGTACTTC. Its translation: CASSPPGGLRNEQYF.

The chain employs TRBV2 and TRBJ1-5; D is ambiguous. Germline V CDR1 and CDR2: SNHLY, FYNNEI. The CDR3 consists of 13 residues. Trimming took 4 bases from V and 6 from J, leaving 10 bases between them. CDR3 sequence: CASSGQEGQPQHF. CDR3 sequence (DNA): TGTGCCAGCAGTGGGCAGGAAGGTCAGCCCCAGCATTTT. The full variable domain, in which reference TRBV2 and TRBJ1-5 provide the parts outside the CDR3, is EPEVTQTPSHQVTQMGQEVILRCVPISNHLYFYWYRQILGQKVEFLVSFYNNEISEKSEIFDDQFSVERPDGSNFTLKIRSTKLEDSAMYFCASSGQEGQPQHFGDGTRLSIL.

This chain connects TRBV28 to TRBJ1-1; D may be TRBD1 (6 bases). Between the trimmed V and J ends, which lost 8 bases and 3 bases, there was a span of 16 bases. This CDR3 has 14 residues. CDR1 is MDHEN and CDR2 is SYDVKM in the germline V gene. The CDR3 sequence: CASCPGGKDTEAFF. The DNA of the CDR3 is TGTGCCAGCTGCCCGGGGGGCAAGGACACTGAAGCTTTCTTT. Using reference TRBV28 and TRBJ1-1 for the parts outside the CDR3, the full variable domain is DVKVTQSSRYLVKRTGEKVFLECVQDMDHENMFWYRQDPGLGLRLIYFSYDVKMKEKGDIPEGYSVSREKKERFSLILESASTNQTSMYLCASCPGGKDTEAFFGQGTRLTVV.